The rows below give T cell receptor beta chains drawn from one sample of a study of vaccination effects on CD4 cells after COVID-19. TCRdb's table, derived via immunoSEQ multiplex PCR, lists solely in-frame clones and lacks some. The sample gives over 15,000 clones, nearly 75% of which show up once; 20% is in the top ten. For these receptors, no antigen is known. The sample was CD4+ T cells from PBMCs cultured with SARS-CoV-2 spike peptides, taken after COVID-19 vaccination. These receptors were collected from a human donor who had a prior SARS-CoV-2 infection. The CDR3 runs from the conserved cysteine through the conserved F or W. The D gene is left open where the match is weak. Clone sizes are given selectively: once, few, many, or a class where the clone is expanded.

J	D	V	size	CDR3	DNA
TRBJ2-4	.	TRBV10-1	few	CASSESVAKNIQYF	TGCGCCAGCAGTGAGTCAGTAGCCAAAAACATTCAGTACTTC
TRBJ1-5	.	TRBV24-1	.	CATSDAKVGGNQPQHF	TGTGCCACCAGTGACGCCAAAGTCGGAGGTAATCAGCCCCAGCATTTT
TRBJ2-7	TRBD2	TRBV18	.	CASSHERDLHF	TGTGCCAGCTCACATGAGCGGGACCTCCACTTC
TRBJ1-1	.	TRBV5-1	.	CASSPDGKNTEAFF	TGCGCCAGCAGCCCGGACGGGAAGAACACTGAAGCTTTCTTT
TRBJ2-1	TRBD2	TRBV7-3	few	CASSSRLAGGHEQFF	TGTGCCAGCAGCTCGAGACTAGCGGGGGGGCATGAGCAGTTCTTC
TRBJ2-2	.	TRBV11-3	once	CASSPRVPSTGELFF	TGTGCCAGCAGCCCGCGGGTCCCTTCCACCGGGGAGCTGTTTTTT
TRBJ2-7	.	TRBV27	.	CASSLTASSEGEQYF	TGTGCCAGCAGTTTAACGGCTTCTTCAGAGGGGGAGCAGTACTTC
TRBJ1-6	.	TRBV7-3	few	CASSSDWNSPLHF	TGTGCCAGCAGCTCCGACTGGAATTCACCCCTCCACTTT
TRBJ2-7	.	TRBV5-1	.	CASRAGVADSYEQYF	TGCGCCAGCAGGGCCGGTGTGGCGGACTCCTACGAGCAGTACTTC
TRBJ2-7	TRBD1	TRBV29-1	.	CSAKRGQGTRQYF	TGCAGCGCTAAGAGGGGACAGGGTACAAGGCAGTACTTC
TRBJ2-2	.	TRBV7-2	few	CASRLQDTGELFF	TGTGCCAGCAGGTTACAGGACACCGGGGAGCTGTTTTTT
TRBJ1-2	.	TRBV5-4	once	CASSPDRNYGYTF	TGTGCCAGCAGTCCGGACAGAAACTATGGCTACACCTTC
TRBJ1-1	.	TRBV2	.	CAGEYAPGTPTLITEAFF	TGTGCCGGCGAATACGCCCCCGGGACGCCAACTCTGATCACTGAAGCTTTCTTT
TRBJ1-1	.	TRBV18	.	CASSPGQTEVAFF	TGTGCCAGCTCACCAGGACAGACAGAGGTGGCTTTCTTT
TRBJ2-5	.	TRBV7-3	.	CASSPLSQYF	TGTGCCAGCAGCCCCCTCAGCCAGTACTTC
TRBJ2-3	.	TRBV7-9	once	CASSPLAGSADTQYF	TGTGCCAGCAGCCCTTTGGCGGGCTCGGCCGATACGCAGTATTTT
TRBJ2-1	TRBD2	TRBV19	.	CASRPTGSSGRFYNEQFF	TGTGCCAGTAGGCCGACAGGGTCTAGCGGGAGGTTCTACAATGAGCAGTTCTTC
TRBJ2-5	.	TRBV9	once	CASSPRSEETQYF	TGTGCCAGCAGCCCCAGAAGCGAGGAGACCCAGTACTTC
TRBJ2-3	TRBD2	TRBV10-3	.	CAISEAGTISTDTQYF	TGTGCCATCAGCGAGGCCGGGACTATCAGCACAGATACGCAGTATTTT
TRBJ2-5	.	TRBV30	.	CAWDPPGETQYF	TGTGCCTGGGACCCACCGGGTGAGACCCAGTACTTC
TRBJ1-2	.	TRBV29-1	.	CSARETAVGGYTF	TGCAGCGCTAGGGAGACAGCAGTGGGCGGCTACACCTTC
TRBJ2-7	.	TRBV7-2	.	CASGRGNYEQYF	TGTGCCAGCGGCCGAGGGAACTACGAGCAGTACTTC
TRBJ2-7	.	TRBV5-5	.	CASSLGRGAGEQYF	TGTGCCAGCAGCTTGGGCCGGGGGGCGGGCGAGCAGTACTTC
TRBJ1-2	.	TRBV5-1	.	CASSLALGADGYTF	TGCGCCAGCAGCTTGGCATTAGGGGCGGATGGCTACACCTTC
TRBJ2-5	TRBD1	TRBV6-4	few	CASSVLGDSKKETQYF	TGTGCCAGCAGTGTCTTAGGGGACAGCAAAAAAGAGACCCAGTACTTC
TRBJ1-5	TRBD1	TRBV7-9	few	CASSLDRGDQPQHF	TGTGCCAGCAGCTTAGACAGGGGCGATCAGCCCCAGCATTTT
TRBJ1-5	TRBD1	TRBV19	.	CASSNSDRYQPQHF	TGTGCCAGTAGTAACTCGGACAGGTATCAGCCCCAGCATTTT
TRBJ1-1	.	TRBV2	large	CASTGRQVITEAFF	TGTGCCAGCACCGGGAGGCAGGTGATCACTGAAGCTTTCTTT
TRBJ2-1	.	TRBV7-2	.	CASSLFLGGLYNEQFF	TGTGCCAGCAGCTTATTTTTGGGGGGGCTCTACAATGAGCAGTTCTTC
TRBJ2-3	TRBD1	TRBV5-8	.	CASSFNDDRAADTQYF	TGTGCCAGCAGCTTCAATGACGACAGGGCGGCAGATACGCAGTATTTT
TRBJ2-7	TRBD1	TRBV5-1	.	CASSRWTGHYEQYF	TGCGCCAGCAGCCGGTGGACAGGGCACTACGAGCAGTACTTC
TRBJ1-2	.	TRBV30	.	CAWSRDRPYGYTF	TGTGCCTGGTCTCGGGACCGGCCTTACGGCTACACCTTC
TRBJ1-2	.	TRBV6-6	.	CASSYPDEGYTF	TGTGCCAGCAGTTACCCGGACGAAGGCTACACCTTC
TRBJ1-1	.	TRBV6-5	.	CASSYRPQNTEAFF	TGTGCCAGCAGTTACAGGCCACAGAACACTGAAGCTTTCTTT
TRBJ1-2	.	TRBV20-1	.	CSASRSYGYTF	TGCAGTGCTAGCAGAAGCTATGGCTACACCTTC
TRBJ1-2	.	TRBV7-9	medium-sized	CASSPEYNYGYTF	TGTGCCAGCAGCCCCGAGTATAACTATGGCTACACCTTC
TRBJ1-1	.	TRBV7-7	.	CASSSQVNTEAFF	TGTGCTAGCAGCTCCCAGGTGAACACTGAAGCTTTCTTT
TRBJ2-7	TRBD2	TRBV11-1	.	CASSLAGGPYEQYF	TGTGCCAGCAGTTTAGCGGGAGGACCCTACGAGCAGTACTTC
TRBJ2-7	TRBD2	TRBV5-1	few	CASSLGSSGGYEQYF	TGCGCCAGCAGCTTGGGTTCTAGCGGGGGCTACGAGCAGTACTTC
TRBJ2-1	TRBD2	TRBV6-5	.	CASSRPGLAGEGQFF	TGTGCCAGCAGTCGACCGGGACTAGCGGGGGAAGGGCAGTTCTTC
TRBJ1-5	TRBD1	TRBV7-9	.	CASSPGGPNQPQHF	TGTGCCAGCAGCCCAGGGGGACCGAATCAGCCCCAGCATTTT
TRBJ1-4	.	TRBV19	.	CASSIFPGGLDEKLFF	TGTGCCAGTAGTATTTTCCCCGGGGGGCTCGATGAAAAACTGTTTTTT
TRBJ2-3	.	TRBV7-9	.	CASSFRDADTQYF	TGTGCCAGCAGCTTCCGAGACGCAGATACGCAGTATTTT
TRBJ2-3	.	TRBV5-1	.	CASSPGTTTDTQYF	TGCGCCAGCAGTCCCGGGACAACCACAGATACGCAGTATTTT
TRBJ2-3	.	TRBV2	.	CASLERGFTDTQYF	TGTGCCAGCCTCGAACGGGGATTCACAGATACGCAGTATTTT
TRBJ1-2	TRBD1	TRBV5-4	.	CASSLGSGTGNYGYTF	TGTGCCAGCAGCTTGGGATCCGGGACAGGGAACTATGGCTACACCTTC
TRBJ1-1	.	TRBV28	few	CASSSPGDYTFEAFF	TGTGCCAGCAGTTCACCGGGAGACTATACCTTTGAAGCTTTCTTT
TRBJ2-3	.	TRBV7-9	.	CASSRTGTDTQYF	TGTGCCAGCAGCCGTACAGGCACAGATACGCAGTATTTT
TRBJ2-5	.	TRBV9	.	CASSVKGGWTQYF	TGTGCCAGCAGCGTCAAGGGGGGTTGGACCCAGTACTTC
TRBJ2-2	.	TRBV4-3	.	CASSHPLGAGDTGELFF	TGCGCCAGCAGCCATCCCCTGGGGGCAGGGGACACCGGGGAGCTGTTTTTT